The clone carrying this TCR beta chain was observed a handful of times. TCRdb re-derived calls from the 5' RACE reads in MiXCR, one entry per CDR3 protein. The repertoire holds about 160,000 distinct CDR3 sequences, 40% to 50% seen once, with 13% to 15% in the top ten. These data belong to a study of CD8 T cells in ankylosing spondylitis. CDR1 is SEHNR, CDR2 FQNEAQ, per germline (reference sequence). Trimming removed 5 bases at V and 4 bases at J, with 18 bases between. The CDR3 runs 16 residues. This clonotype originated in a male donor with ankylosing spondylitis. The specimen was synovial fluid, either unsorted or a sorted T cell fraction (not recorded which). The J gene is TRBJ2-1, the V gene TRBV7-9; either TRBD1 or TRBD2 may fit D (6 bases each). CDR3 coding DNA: TGTGCCAGCAGCCCCGGACGGGGGCCCCTATACAATGAGCAGTTCTTC. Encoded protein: CASSPGRGPLYNEQFF. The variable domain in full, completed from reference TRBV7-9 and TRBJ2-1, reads DTGVSQNPRHKITKRGQNVTFRCDPISEHNRLYWYRQTLGQGPEFLTYFQNEAQLEKSRLLSDRFSAERPKGSFSTLEIQRTEQGDSAMYLCASSPGRGPLYNEQFFGPGTRLTVL.